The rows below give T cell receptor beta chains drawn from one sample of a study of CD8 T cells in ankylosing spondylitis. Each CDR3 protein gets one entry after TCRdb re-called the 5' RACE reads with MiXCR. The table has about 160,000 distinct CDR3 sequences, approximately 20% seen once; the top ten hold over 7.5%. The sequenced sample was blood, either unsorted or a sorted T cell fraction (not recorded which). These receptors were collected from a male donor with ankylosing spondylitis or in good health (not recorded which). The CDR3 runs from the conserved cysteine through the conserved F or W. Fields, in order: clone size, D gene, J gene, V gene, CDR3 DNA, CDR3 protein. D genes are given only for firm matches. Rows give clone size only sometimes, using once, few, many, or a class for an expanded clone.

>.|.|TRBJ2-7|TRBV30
TGTGCCTGGAGTGGAGGCAGGGGATTGTCCTACGAGCAGTACTTC
CAWSGGRGLSYEQYF
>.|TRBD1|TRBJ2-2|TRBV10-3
TGTGCCATCAGTGAGGGGACAGGGAACACCGGGGAGCTGTTTTTT
CAISEGTGNTGELFF
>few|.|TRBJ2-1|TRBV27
TGTGCCAGCAGTTTGAACAGGGTGGGCAATGAGCAGTTCTTC
CASSLNRVGNEQFF
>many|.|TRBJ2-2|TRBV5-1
TGCGCCAGCAGCTTATCCGGAGCCGGGGAGCTGTTTTTT
CASSLSGAGELFF
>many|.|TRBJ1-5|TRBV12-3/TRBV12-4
TGTGCCAGCAGTTTAGAGGACGGCGGACGGGTTCAGCATTTT
CASSLEDGGRVQHF
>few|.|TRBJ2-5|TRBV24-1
TGTGCCACCAGTGAGGGTGGGACATCCCAAGAGACCCAGTACTTC
CATSEGGTSQETQYF
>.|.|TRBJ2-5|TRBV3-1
TGTGCCAGCAGCCATGACCGGGGGAGAAAGACCCAGTACTTC
CASSHDRGRKTQYF
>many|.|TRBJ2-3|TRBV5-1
TGCGCCAGCAGCTTGGAGGACTTCTCAGATACGCAGTATTTT
CASSLEDFSDTQYF
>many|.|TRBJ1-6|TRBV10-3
TGTGCCATCAGTGAGTTCGGGGCAAATTCACCCCTCCACTTT
CAISEFGANSPLHF
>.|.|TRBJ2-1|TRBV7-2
TGTGCCAGCAGCTTTTCTCGGGCTCGGGTTAGTGTGAAGCAGTTCTTC
CASSFSRARVSVKQFF
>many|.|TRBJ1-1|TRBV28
TGTGCCACCTATCGCGACGGGAACACTGAAGCTTTCTTT
CATYRDGNTEAFF